These 10 T cell receptor beta chains were sequenced from one sample in a study of CD8+ T cells in alopecia areata. Reverse transcription of extracted RNA yielded cDNA, which provided the sequencing template. Using immunoSEQ multiplex PCR, the repertoire was profiled, and TCRdb retains in-frame clones only, with some absent. The repertoire holds 120,000 to 150,000 clones, over 45% seen once, with around 6.8% in the top ten. Input material: CD4+ T cells sorted from blood. These receptors were collected from a human donor with alopecia areata.

This clone has only a few counts. J is TRBJ2-1 and V is TRBV4-2; TRBD2 aligns across 11 bases. This CDR3 region has 16 residues. Per the germline V gene, CDR1 is LGHNA and CDR2 is YNFKEQ. J was trimmed by 8 bases and V by 5 bases; bases with no gene match: 11. The CDR3 region is CASSSSTSGRGDEQFF. CDR3 in DNA: TGTGCCAGCAGCTCCTCTACTAGCGGGAGAGGAGATGAGCAGTTCTTC.

The V and J genes are TRBV11-2 and TRBJ2-5, with D uncertain. Trimming stripped 5 bases from V and 4 bases from J, with 23 bases between. CDR3 length: 17 residues. Germline lookup yields CDR1 SGHAT and CDR2 FQNNGV. The CDR3 DNA sequence: TGTGCCAGCAGCGACCGGTTTGCCAGACATACCTCAGAGACCCAGTACTTC. This encodes CASSDRFARHTSETQYF.

This sequence joins TRBV29-1 and TRBJ2-5; 8 nucleotides match TRBD1. CDR3 length: 14 residues. Germline lookup yields CDR1 SQVTM and CDR2 ANQGSEA. Germline trimming cut 5 bases from V and 5 bases from J; bases unmatched to any gene: 10. CDR3 loop: CSVLVSGGDETQYF. The CDR3 DNA is TGCAGCGTTTTAGTCTCAGGGGGCGACGAGACCCAGTACTTC.

This chain uses TRBV30 with TRBJ2-3, with 14 nucleotides matching TRBD2. Trimming cost V 0 bases and J 4 bases; bases outside gene matches: 6. Germline CDR1 reads GTSNPN; CDR2 reads SVGIG (reference sequence). The CDR3 is 17 amino acids. This CDR3 reads CAWSVRLAGGPADTQYF. CDR3 sequence (DNA): TGTGCCTGGAGTGTACGACTAGCGGGAGGGCCGGCAGATACGCAGTATTTT. The whole variable domain, remainder taken from reference TRBV30 and TRBJ2-3, is SQTIHQWPATLVQPVGSPLSLECTVEGTSNPNLYWYRQAAGRGLQLLFYSVGIGQISSEVPQNLSASRPQDRQFILSSKKLLLSDSGFYLCAWSVRLAGGPADTQYFGPGTRLTVL.

The genes are TRBV7-3 and TRBJ2-3; tentatively, D is TRBD2 (5 bases). Trimming pared 8 bases from V and 6 bases from J, leaving 15 bases between. Per the germline V gene, CDR1 is SGHTA and CDR2 is FQGTGA. CDR3 size: 13 residues. CDR3 sequence: CASAGETADTQYF. The CDR3 DNA reads as TGTGCCAGCGCCGGGGAGACCGCGGATACGCAGTATTTT.

Only one count was recorded for this clone. The V gene is TRBV27, the J gene TRBJ2-5, with 7 bases fitting TRBD1. CDR1 and CDR2 (germline): MNHEY, SMNVEV (reference sequence). The CDR3 runs 15 residues. J lost 5 bases, V lost 5 bases, and 11 bases had no gene match. The CDR3 DNA reads as TGTGCCAGCAGTCCCGGCGACAGGGCTGGTGAGACCCAGTACTTC. This gives the protein CASSPGDRAGETQYF.

The genes are TRBV29-1 and TRBJ1-1; no reliable D call. CDR3 length equals 15 residues. V was trimmed by 6 bases and J by 4 bases, leaving 21 bases between them. Germline V CDR1 and CDR2: SQVTM, ANQGSEA. CDR3 residues: CSVGWLRLASTEAFF. Here the CDR3 DNA reads TGCAGCGTCGGTTGGCTCCGCCTGGCGAGCACTGAAGCTTTCTTT. Supplemented by reference TRBV29-1 and TRBJ1-1, the full variable domain reads SAVISQKPSRDICQRGTSLTIQCQVDSQVTMMFWYRQQPGQSLTLIATANQGSEATYESGFVIDKFPISRPNLTFSTLTVSNMSPEDSSIYLCSVGWLRLASTEAFFGQGTRLTVV.

The V call is TRBV5-1, the J call TRBJ2-7, with 8 bases lining up with TRBD2. V lost 4 bases to trimming and J lost 5 bases; unmatched junction nucleotides: 14. The CDR3 sequence is 16 residues long. Per germline, CDR1 SGHRS and CDR2 YFSETQ. The CDR3 nucleotides read TGCGCCAGCAGCGGCTTACCGGGACTAGTCGGGAACGAGCAGTACTTC. It encodes CASSGLPGLVGNEQYF.

This chain joins TRBV5-1 and TRBJ2-4; perhaps TRBD2 as D (6 bases). The CDR3 is 15 residues long. Trimming cost V 0 bases and J 6 bases, with 13 bases left between them. Germline lookup yields CDR1 SGHRS and CDR2 YFSETQ. CDR3 bases: TGCGCCAGCAGCTTGGTAGGAGGGAGCAGAAACATTCAGTACTTC. Translating it yields CASSLVGGSRNIQYF.

The chain is built from TRBV9 and TRBJ1-5; D unresolved. V was pared by 0 bases and J by 2 bases, with 9 bases between. There are 15 residues in the CDR3. Germline CDR1 SGDLS, CDR2 YYNGEE. As DNA, the CDR3 is TGTGCCAGCAGCGTAGGAGACGGGGGCAATCAGCCCCAGCATTTT. Its translation is CASSVGDGGNQPQHF. Full variable domain (remainder filled in from reference TRBV9 and TRBJ1-5): DSGVTQTPKHLITATGQRVTLRCSPRSGDLSVYWYQQSLDQGLQFLIQYYNGEERAKGNILERFSAQQFPDLHSELNLSSLELGDSALYFCASSVGDGGNQPQHFGDGTRLSIL.